This T cell receptor (beta chain) stems from a study of T-cell reconstitution after alpha-beta-depleted transplantation in children. This clonotype was recorded many times. Unique molecular identifiers tagged the TCRbeta library. Each CDR3 protein is one row after TCRdb ran MiXCR on the PCR reads. The repertoire has 85,000 to 120,000 distinct CDR3 sequences, about 7.5% of them found once; the top ten carry around 17%. Germline trimming cut 2 bases from V and 3 bases from J; bases unmatched to any gene: 8. This CDR3 spans 18 amino acids. Germline CDR1 is DFQATT and CDR2 is SNEGSKA (reference sequence).

The source material was PBMCs, sampled before TCRalphabeta/CD19-depleted stem cell transplant. The chain uses TRBV20-1 and TRBJ2-1; 15 bases are a match to TRBD2. The source is a boy under 10 years old with acute lymphoblastic leukemia, due to receive a stem cell transplant. This CDR3 reads CSARPGLAGGGYYNEQFF. CDR3 DNA sequence: TGCAGTGCTAGACCGGGACTAGCGGGGGGTGGGTACTACAATGAGCAGTTCTTC.